This T cell receptor (beta chain) was recorded in a study of CD8+CD57+ T cells in acquired aplastic anemia. This clonotype was seen a handful of times. Sequencing was done on patients that had shown CD8+CD57+ cell expansion by flow cytometry. This CDR3 is 16 amino acids long. In germline, CDR1 is DFQATT, CDR2 SNEGSKA (reference sequence). Trimming removed 0 bases at V and 1 base at J, with 15 bases between. Genomic DNA, the template, was used for profiling of the TCR beta VDJ and CDR3. From the reads, TCRdb called clonotypes with MiXCR, one entry per CDR3 protein. Of 150,000 or so distinct CDR3 sequences listed, approximately 51% were seen once; the top ten hold around 3.2%.

The chain carries TRBV20-1 and TRBJ1-2, with TRBD1 as a possible D gene (5 bases). The receptor was isolated from a human donor with aplastic anemia. Sequences were obtained from sorted CD4+, CD8+, or CD8+CD57+ T cells (not recorded which) from PBMCs. The CDR3: CSARDAGQAYNYGYTF. The CDR3 DNA reads as TGCAGTGCTAGAGACGCTGGACAAGCGTATAACTATGGCTACACCTTC.